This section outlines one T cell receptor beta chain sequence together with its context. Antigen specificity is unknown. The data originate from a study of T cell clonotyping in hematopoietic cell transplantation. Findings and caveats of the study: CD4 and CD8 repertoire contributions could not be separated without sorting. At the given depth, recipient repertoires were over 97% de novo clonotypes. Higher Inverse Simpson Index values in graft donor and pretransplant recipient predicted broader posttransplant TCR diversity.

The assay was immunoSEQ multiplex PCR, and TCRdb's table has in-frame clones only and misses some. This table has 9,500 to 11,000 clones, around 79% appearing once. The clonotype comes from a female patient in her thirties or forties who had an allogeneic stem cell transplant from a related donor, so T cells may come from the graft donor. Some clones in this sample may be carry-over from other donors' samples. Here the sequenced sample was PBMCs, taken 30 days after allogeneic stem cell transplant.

CDR3: CAASGTSSYEQYF. The CDR3 bases are TGTGCCGCCTCCGGGACTAGCTCCTACGAGCAGTACTTC. V gene TRBV15 combines with J gene TRBJ2-7, with 8 bases that match TRBD2. J gave up 0 bases and V 11 bases, and 6 bases lay outside the gene matches. Germline CDR1 LNHNV, CDR2 YYDKDF (reference sequence). The CDR3 totals 13 residues.